These 21 T cell receptor beta chains came from one sample sequenced in a study of post-analysis software for immune sequencing data. Points from the study as a whole: In patients, about 5 TRBV segments were more frequent than in controls, with TRBV5-6, TRBV5-1 and TRBV20-1 among them.

These receptors' antigens are unknown. Unique molecular identifiers tagged the TCR beta cDNA libraries. TCRdb recomputed calls from the PCR reads with MiXCR, one row per CDR3 protein. This sample has almost 700,000 distinct CDR3 sequences, with approximately 60% found just once. The sample was blood. These receptor sequences come from a girl aged 2 to 10 with multiple sclerosis.

The gene calls are TRBV30 and TRBJ2-1; TRBD1 matches at 11 bases. Germline assignment: CDR1 GTSNPN and CDR2 SVGIG (reference sequence). This CDR3 comprises 14 residues. V was clipped by 0 bases and J by 6 bases; unmatched bases: 1. CDR3 DNA: TGTGCCTGGAGTGTAGGGACAGGGGGCAATGAGCAGTTCTTC. Translating it yields CAWSVGTGGNEQFF.

V is TRBV5-1 and J is TRBJ2-3, with D perhaps given as TRBD1 or TRBD2 (5 bases each). Germline V lookup: CDR1 SGHRS, CDR2 YFSETQ. Trimming removed 4 bases from V and 1 base from J, with 13 bases in between. The CDR3 runs to 15 residues. The CDR3 DNA sequence: TGCGCCAGCAGCGAGGGACCCTTGGGCACAGATACGCAGTATTTT. Its protein is CASSEGPLGTDTQYF.

The gene calls are TRBV5-1 and TRBJ2-1; D is possibly TRBD2 (5 bases). The CDR3 has 15 amino acids. V lost 0 bases and J 5 bases, leaving 12 bases between the germline ends. Germline values: CDR1 SGHRS, CDR2 YFSETQ. The CDR3 sequence is CASSLVTSRHNEQFF. In DNA, the CDR3 is TGCGCCAGCAGCTTGGTTACTAGTCGGCACAATGAGCAGTTCTTC.

The chain carries TRBV12-3 or TRBV12-4 and TRBJ2-7; weak D call: TRBD1 (6 bases). The CDR3 has 12 amino acids. The V end was cut by 7 bases, the J end by 10 bases, with 17 bases between. The CDR3 nucleotides read TGTGCCAGCACTGGACAGACATTCCAACAGTACTTC. Translated: CASTGQTFQQYF.

The rearrangement joins TRBV5-1 to TRBJ2-3; maybe TRBD1 (6 bases). This CDR3 contains 15 residues. Germline lookup yields CDR1 SGHRS and CDR2 YFSETQ. Trimming took off 6 bases at V and 0 bases at J, with 14 bases between the two ends. The CDR3 region is CASTSDRISTDTQYF. The CDR3 DNA sequence: TGCGCCAGCACCTCGGACAGAATTAGCACAGATACGCAGTATTTT.

J is TRBJ1-2 and V is TRBV7-2; 7 nucleotides align to TRBD1. Germline trimming cut 4 bases from V and 0 bases from J; bases unmatched to any gene: 5. Germline V lookup: CDR1 SGHTA, CDR2 FQGNSA. CDR3 length: 15 amino acids. The CDR3 region has the DNA TGTGCCAGCAGCTCGAACAGGGGTTCTAACTATGGCTACACCTTC. This sequence encodes CASSSNRGSNYGYTF.

The chain combines TRBV29-1 with TRBJ2-6; weak D call: TRBD1 (5 bases). Germline CDR1 is SQVTM and CDR2 is ANQGSEA. This CDR3 comprises 16 residues. The V and J ends lost 6 bases and 0 bases respectively, with 15 bases between them. In nucleotides, the CDR3 is TGCAGCGTGGCGACAGTACGCAGCTCTGGGGCCAACGTCCTGACTTTC. As protein: CSVATVRSSGANVLTF.

The rearrangement links TRBV29-1 to TRBJ1-2, with D maybe TRBD1 (6 bases). CDR3 length: 17 amino acids. The V and J ends lost 0 bases and 0 bases respectively, with 17 bases between them. Germline lookup yields CDR1 SQVTM and CDR2 ANQGSEA. The CDR3 sequence: CSVEDGTRDLANYGYTF. In DNA, the CDR3 is TGCAGCGTTGAAGATGGGACACGAGACCTAGCTAACTATGGCTACACCTTC. Complete variable domain (other parts from reference TRBV29-1 and TRBJ1-2): SAVISQKPSRDICQRGTSLTIQCQVDSQVTMMFWYRQQPGQSLTLIATANQGSEATYESGFVIDKFPISRPNLTFSTLTVSNMSPEDSSIYLCSVEDGTRDLANYGYTFGSGTRLTVV.

This chain connects TRBV9 to TRBJ2-4; 10 nucleotides align to TRBD2. With 3 bases clipped from V and 13 bases from J, the junction kept 13 bases outside the gene matches. The germline CDR1 and CDR2 sequences are SGDLS and YYNGEE. This CDR3 contains 15 residues. The CDR3: CASSASGSSYNEQYF. The CDR3 DNA reads as TGTGCCAGCAGCGCTAGCGGGAGCTCCTACAATGAGCAGTACTTC. Filled out from reference TRBV9 and TRBJ2-4, the complete variable domain reads DSGVTQTPKHLITATGQRVTLRCSPRSGDLSVYWYQQSLDQGLQFLIQYYNGEERAKGNILERFSAQQFPDLHSELNLSSLELGDSALYFCASSASGSSYNEQYFGAGTRLSVL.

V and J are TRBV10-3 and TRBJ2-3; D remains ambiguous. Germline lookup yields CDR1 ENHRY and CDR2 SYGVKD. The CDR3 sequence is 14 residues long. V was pared by 4 bases and J by 4 bases, with 12 bases between. In nucleotides, the CDR3 is TGTGCCATCAGTGTGGGAAGGGAAGCAGATACGCAGTATTTT. It is translated as CAISVGREADTQYF.

This chain connects TRBV29-1 to TRBJ1-2, with D possibly being TRBD1 (6 bases). Germline V gene sequence: CDR1 SQVTM, CDR2 ANQGSEA. V gave up 7 bases and J gave up 2 bases, with 14 bases separating them. The CDR3 runs to 13 residues. The CDR3 sequence: CSDTTGLNYGYTF. Here the CDR3 DNA reads TGCAGCGATACGACAGGACTGAACTATGGCTACACCTTC.

The chain couples TRBV12-3 or TRBV12-4 to TRBJ2-1; D remains ambiguous. V was cut by 3 bases and J by 6 bases, with 15 bases left in between. The CDR3 is 15 residues long. CDR3 nucleotide sequence: TGTGCCAGCAGTTTGGGCCCCCTCGCCCGCAATGAGCAGTTCTTC. This codes for CASSLGPLARNEQFF.

This chain connects TRBV7-3 to TRBJ2-7, with TRBD2 matching 10 bases. CDR3 size: 16 residues. Germline values: CDR1 SGHTA, CDR2 FQGTGA. The V and J ends lost 0 bases and 5 bases, in that order; junction bases with no gene match: 7. CDR3 coding DNA: TGTGCCAGCAGCTTAACGGAAGCGGGAGGGCCGCACGAGCAGTACTTC. As protein: CASSLTEAGGPHEQYF.

J is TRBJ1-2 and V is TRBV25-1; 9 bases are shared with TRBD1. The V gene's germline CDR1 is MGHDK and CDR2 SYGVNS. The V gene end was trimmed by 5 bases and the J gene end by 2 bases; junction bases not matched to a gene: 6. The CDR3 consists of 15 residues. The CDR3 coding sequence is TGTGCCAGCAGTCAGGACGGACAGGGGAACTATGGCTACACCTTC. Translating it yields CASSQDGQGNYGYTF.

The chain employs TRBV10-1 and TRBJ1-2; the D gene is possibly TRBD1 (5 bases). The V gene lost 4 bases and the J gene lost 5 bases, with 11 bases spanning the gap. In germline, CDR1 is WNHNN, CDR2 SYGVQD (reference sequence). This CDR3 spans 13 amino acids. The CDR3 loop is CASSAGAEYGYTF. CDR3 sequence (DNA): TGCGCCAGCAGTGCCGGGGCCGAGTATGGCTACACCTTC.

The rearrangement joins TRBV7-2 to TRBJ2-3, with 8 positions matching TRBD1. With V trimmed by 5 bases and J by 4 bases, 8 bases remained unmatched. Germline-derived CDR1 and CDR2 are SGHTA and FQGNSA. CDR3 length: 15 residues. For the CDR3, the DNA is TGTGCCAGCAGCACGCGGACAGGGCGGGCAGATACGCAGTATTTT. It specifies CASSTRTGRADTQYF.

The chain has TRBV4-2 and TRBJ2-1; 7 bases align to TRBD2. With 2 bases clipped from V and 7 bases from J, the junction kept 8 bases outside the gene matches. Germline V gene data show CDR1 as LGHNA and CDR2 as YNFKEQ. This CDR3 has 15 residues. CDR3 amino acids: CASSQRPFSGNEQFF. CDR3 DNA: TGTGCCAGCAGCCAAAGGCCCTTTAGCGGGAATGAGCAGTTCTTC.

This clonotype was detected only a few times. The V call is TRBV12-3 or TRBV12-4, the J call TRBJ2-5; D possibly matches TRBD1 or TRBD2 (5 bases each). This CDR3 spans 15 amino acids. Trimming stripped 3 bases from V and 9 bases from J, with 20 bases between. CDR3 loop: CASSFYTGPQESQYF. CDR3 nucleotides: TGTGCCAGCAGTTTCTATACGGGACCCCAGGAGTCCCAGTACTTC.

This rearrangement joins TRBV7-2 to TRBJ1-5; the D gene is possibly TRBD1 (5 bases). The CDR3 consists of 17 residues. The germline CDR1 and CDR2 sequences are SGHTA and FQGNSA. V lost 3 bases, J lost 0 bases, and 15 bases lay in between. The CDR3 is CASSFVATDYSNQPQHF. CDR3 DNA: TGTGCCAGCAGCTTTGTCGCGACAGATTATAGCAATCAGCCCCAGCATTTT.

In its sample, this clonotype was seen once. Germline and junction disagree at one end, which may indicate a read error. The V call is TRBV20-1, the J call TRBJ2-1; weak D call: TRBD1 (5 bases). CDR3 length: 14 residues. Per germline, CDR1 DFQATT and CDR2 SNEGSKA (reference sequence). The CDR3 loop is CSARDGAQHKEQFF. In DNA, the CDR3 is TGCAGTGCTAGAGATGGGGCACAGCACAAGGAGCAGTTCTTC.

This clonotype has just one count. The chain combines TRBV29-1 with TRBJ1-3, with unresolved D. Looked up from germline, CDR1 is SQVTM and CDR2 is ANQGSEA. This CDR3 comprises 13 residues. V lost 7 bases, J lost 0 bases, and 10 bases lay in between. CDR3 bases: TGCAGCGCCTCGTACACCTCTGGAAACACCATATATTTT. Its translation is CSASYTSGNTIYF.